This record concerns one TCR beta chain sequence. Its antigen remains unidentified. Other DNA sequences within the sample encode an identical CDR3. This entry belongs to a study of cytomegalovirus exposure and HLA in healthy donors. Study-level background: Caucasian-associated ancestry cluster membership applied to approximately 81% of approximately 420 genotyped donors.

Primers: 60 Vbeta forward and 13 Jbeta reverse. Sequenced by immunoSEQ multiplex PCR; TCRdb stores in-frame clones only, minus some. Of approximately 160,000 clones listed, around 80% are singletons. Study outcomes and limitations: In an earlier analysis, productive rearrangement rates for most beta V segments clustered near 90% or 30%.

With 3 bases clipped from V and 5 bases from J, the junction kept 7 bases outside the gene matches. Per the germline V gene, CDR1 is SGHRS and CDR2 is YFSETQ. This CDR3 has 14 residues. This receptor was identified in a girl aged 10 to 17 in good health and CMV-seropositive. Sequences were obtained from PBMCs. The chain joins TRBV5-1 to TRBJ1-1; 7 bases are shared with TRBD1. The CDR3 DNA sequence: TGCGCCAGCAGCTCTCAGGGGGGTGGGACTGAAGCTTTCTTT. Encoded protein: CASSSQGGGTEAFF.